This T cell receptor (beta chain) was recovered during a study of T cells in Graves' hyperthyroidism and ophthalmopathy. This clonotype has a handful of counts. The CDR3 regions of TCR beta were amplified from RNA transcripts. Primed by the HTBI set, a first-round RT-PCR was run on the TCR CDR3. MiXCR, applied by TCRdb to the multiplex PCR reads, yields one record per CDR3 protein. This sample has about 640,000 distinct CDR3 sequences, with less than 25% found just once. Exclusions: uncontrolled infection, other autoimmune disease, pregnancy, lactation. The V segment lost 4 bases and the J segment 0 bases; nucleotides outside the gene matches: 6. The CDR3 is 17 residues long. The germline gives CDR1 MNHEY, CDR2 SVGAGI.

The clonotype was recovered from a man younger than 45 with Graves' ophthalmopathy. The sample consisted of blood. This chain links TRBV6-5 with TRBJ1-4, with 9 bases identical to TRBD1. The CDR3 reads CASSSRDRDATNEKLFF. CDR3 nucleotides: TGTGCCAGCAGTTCCCGGGACAGGGATGCAACTAATGAAAAACTGTTTTTT.